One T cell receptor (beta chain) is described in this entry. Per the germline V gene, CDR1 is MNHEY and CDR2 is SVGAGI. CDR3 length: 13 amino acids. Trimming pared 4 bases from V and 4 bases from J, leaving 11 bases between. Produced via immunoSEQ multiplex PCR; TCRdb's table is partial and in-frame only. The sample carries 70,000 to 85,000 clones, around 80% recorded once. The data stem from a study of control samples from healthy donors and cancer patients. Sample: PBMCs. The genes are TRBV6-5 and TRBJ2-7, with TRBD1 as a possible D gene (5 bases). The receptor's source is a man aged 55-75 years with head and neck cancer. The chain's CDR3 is CASSWNRWYEQYF. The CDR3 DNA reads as TGTGCCAGCAGTTGGAACAGGTGGTACGAGCAGTACTTC.